The 30 T cell receptor beta chains listed next were all sequenced from one sample in a study of naive and memory T cell subsets. Findings of the study overall: Especially in CD8 cells, naive repertoires contained a few larger clonotypes, possibly CD45RA-re-expressing memory cells.

These receptors have no identified antigens. The beta constant-region primer was an equimolar mix of two oligonucleotides covering TRBC1 and TRBC2. Four rounds of PCR amplified the ligated cDNA using nested alpha and beta constant-region primers plus SP2. Each CDR3 protein gets one entry after TCRdb re-called the UMI-ligation and nested PCR reads with MiXCR. The sample contains roughly 100,000 distinct CDR3 sequences, 11% of which appear only once. Sequencing was carried out using naive CD4+ T cells from blood. These receptors all stem from a human donor in good health.

CDR3 region: CSARKGSVNTEAFF. The CDR3 DNA reads as TGCAGTGCTAGAAAAGGGAGCGTGAACACTGAAGCTTTCTTT. The chain couples TRBV20-1 to TRBJ1-1; D remains unclear. CDR3 length: 14 residues. Germline V lookup: CDR1 DFQATT, CDR2 SNEGSKA (reference sequence). Trimming left V 2 bases short and J 0 bases short, with 10 bases between.

This clonotype was seen many times. The V call is TRBV20-1, the J call TRBJ1-1, with D possibly being TRBD1 (5 bases). The V gene's germline CDR1 is DFQATT and CDR2 SNEGSKA (reference sequence). With 5 bases removed from V and 4 bases from J, the gap between germline ends came to 14 bases. This CDR3 contains 13 residues. Here the CDR3 DNA reads TGCAGTGCTGGGGGGGGGAGGGTCACTGAAGCTTTCTTT. Residues: CSAGGGRVTEAFF.

The V call is TRBV3-1, the J call TRBJ2-5; D is perhaps TRBD2 (5 bases). V was clipped by 5 bases and J by 5 bases, with 15 bases between them. CDR3 length equals 14 residues. Per the germline V gene, CDR1 is LGHDT and CDR2 is YNNKEL (reference sequence). CDR3 protein: CASSTHGPGETQYF. In nucleotides, the CDR3 is TGTGCCAGCAGCACCCACGGGCCGGGGGAGACCCAGTACTTC.

The gene calls are TRBV6-2 or TRBV6-3 and TRBJ1-3, with D possibly TRBD1 on 5 matching bases. This CDR3 has 16 amino acids. Per germline, CDR1 MNHEY and CDR2 SVGEGT. V lost 5 bases and J 1 base, leaving 15 bases between the germline ends. The CDR3 sequence: CASSPLGEPSGNTIYF. The CDR3 DNA sequence: TGTGCCAGCAGTCCACTGGGGGAACCTTCTGGAAACACCATATATTTT.

The chain recombines TRBV4-2 with TRBJ1-6, with TRBD1 matching over 12 bases. The junction had 15 bases not matched to a gene; V was cut back by 2 bases and J by 7 bases. Germline V CDR1 and CDR2: LGHNA, YNFKEQ. This CDR3 is 20 amino acids long. This chain's CDR3 is CASSQFRPGQGARGNSPLHF. The CDR3 coding sequence is TGTGCCAGCAGCCAATTCAGGCCGGGACAGGGGGCGAGAGGGAATTCACCCCTCCACTTT.

This clonotype was observed many times. The chain couples TRBV20-1 to TRBJ2-3; no clear D gene. Germline CDR1 and CDR2: DFQATT and SNEGSKA (reference sequence). This CDR3 has 10 residues. V lost 5 bases and J 5 bases, leaving 5 bases between the germline ends. The CDR3 region is CSAALDTQYF. The DNA for the CDR3 is TGCAGTGCTGCTCTAGATACGCAGTATTTT.

This clonotype was found a few times. This chain connects TRBV4-3 to TRBJ2-2, with 8 bases that match TRBD2. Germline V CDR1 and CDR2: LGHNA, YSLEER. The J segment lost 4 bases and the V segment lost 3 bases, leaving 10 bases of the junction unmatched. The CDR3 is made up of 17 amino acids. DNA of the CDR3: TGCGCCAGCAGCCAGGGGATAGGGACTAGTGGCACCGGGGAGCTGTTTTTT. Its translation is CASSQGIGTSGTGELFF.

This clonotype was observed a handful of times. The chain employs TRBV7-2 and TRBJ2-3, with 9 bases aligning to TRBD2. Germline values: CDR1 SGHTA, CDR2 FQGNSA. J lost 2 bases, V lost 7 bases, and 7 bases had no gene match. The CDR3 length is 15 residues. CDR3 sequence: CASTGPGLATDTQYF. In DNA form, the CDR3 reads TGTGCCAGCACAGGGCCGGGACTAGCCACAGATACGCAGTATTTT.

There are a few counts of this clonotype. This chain uses TRBV12-3 or TRBV12-4 with TRBJ1-1; a weak D match, TRBD1 (5 bases). V was pared by 3 bases and J by 0 bases, with 8 bases between. CDR3 length: 14 residues. The CDR3 sequence: CASSLGRMNTEAFF. For the CDR3, the DNA is TGTGCCAGCAGTTTGGGGCGTATGAACACTGAAGCTTTCTTT.

Comments on this clonotype: The conserved phenylalanine or tryptophan normally closing the CDR3 is absent here, so this likely arose from a read error. The chain uses TRBV4-2 and TRBJ2-1; D is perhaps TRBD1 (6 bases). V gave up 1 base and J gave up 1 base, with 14 bases separating them. Germline CDR1 reads LGHNA; CDR2 reads YNFKEQ. The CDR3 is made up of 17 amino acids. CDR3 amino acids: CASSQGGRTGSYNEQFS. Here the CDR3 DNA reads TGTGCCAGCAGCCAAGGGGGGCGGACGGGATCCTACAATGAGCAGTTCTCC.

The chain links TRBV28 to TRBJ1-1; 7 nucleotides align to TRBD1. With V trimmed by 2 bases and J by 11 bases, 5 bases remained unmatched. The length of the CDR3 is 12 residues. Per germline, CDR1 MDHEN and CDR2 SYDVKM. Here the CDR3 reads CASSLTGATAFF. CDR3 sequence (DNA): TGTGCCAGCAGTTTAACAGGGGCTACGGCTTTCTTT. Combining the CDR3 with reference TRBV28 and TRBJ1-1 gives the whole variable domain DVKVTQSSRYLVKRTGEKVFLECVQDMDHENMFWYRQDPGLGLRLIYFSYDVKMKEKGDIPEGYSVSREKKERFSLILESASTNQTSMYLCASSLTGATAFFGQGTRLTVV.

Ten or more counts support this clonotype. The CDR3 sequence: CASSPQGAYEQYF. CDR3 nucleotides: TGTGCCAGCTCACCCCAGGGGGCCTACGAGCAGTACTTC. The V call is TRBV18, the J call TRBJ2-7; TRBD1 aligns across 7 bases. The CDR3 contains 13 residues. V shed 3 bases and J 2 bases; nucleotides not matched to a gene: 1. Germline V gene lookup returns CDR1 KGHSH and CDR2 LQKENI.

This chain joins TRBV9 and TRBJ2-3; D may be TRBD2 (5 bases). CDR3 length equals 15 residues. Germline assignment: CDR1 SGDLS and CDR2 YYNGEE. The V end lost 0 bases, the J end lost 2 bases, and 10 bases lay between the germline ends. The CDR3 nucleotides read TGTGCCAGCAGCGTAGTTACGGGATCCACAGATACGCAGTATTTT. Its protein product is CASSVVTGSTDTQYF.

A few counts support this clonotype. Written as DNA, the CDR3 is TGTGCCAGCAGTAAGGGTCTCGGGACAGGGGACAATGAGCAGTTCTTC. Translation: CASSKGLGTGDNEQFF. This chain joins TRBV6-4 and TRBJ2-1; 10 bases match TRBD1. The J segment lost 5 bases and the V segment lost 5 bases, leaving 9 bases of the junction unmatched. Per the germline V gene, CDR1 is MRHNA and CDR2 is SNTAGT. The CDR3 length is 16 residues.

There are a few counts of this clonotype. The CDR3 loop is CASWRASGQETQYF. The CDR3 DNA reads TGTGCCAGCTGGCGGGCTAGCGGCCAAGAGACCCAGTACTTC. The genes are TRBV6-1 and TRBJ2-5; 7 nucleotides match TRBD2. Unmatched junction bases numbered 7, after V lost 8 bases and J lost 1 base. Germline V gene data show CDR1 as MNHNS and CDR2 as SASEGT. The CDR3 has 14 residues.

The chain has TRBV7-9 and TRBJ2-7, with D perhaps TRBD1 (6 bases). Germline CDR1 and CDR2: SEHNR and FQNEAQ (reference sequence). This CDR3 has 14 amino acids. V lost 5 bases and J 6 bases, leaving 17 bases between the germline ends. The DNA of the CDR3 is TGTGCCAGCAGCCGCCACAGGGAACGCTCCGAGCAGTACTTC. It translates to CASSRHRERSEQYF.

This clonotype has more than one count but fewer than ten. The rearrangement uses TRBV24-1 and TRBJ2-1; 8 bases align to TRBD2. CDR3 length: 17 amino acids. V trimming: 0 bases; J trimming: 7 bases; junction bases outside the gene matches: 10. Germline CDR1 is KGHDR and CDR2 is SFDVKD. Here the CDR3 DNA reads TGTGCCACCAGTGATTTGCGGGGGGGAAGGTTCGGAAATGAGCAGTTCTTC. Amino acid sequence: CATSDLRGGRFGNEQFF.

This chain joins TRBV7-2 and TRBJ2-7, with TRBD2 matching over 7 bases. The CDR3 covers 15 residues. CDR1 is SGHTA and CDR2 is FQGNSA in the germline V gene. The ends lost 1 base at V and 0 bases at J; junction bases unmatched: 3. CDR3: CASSLEGGSSYEQYF. The CDR3 bases are TGTGCCAGCAGCTTAGAGGGAGGGAGCTCCTACGAGCAGTACTTC.

V gene TRBV29-1 combines with J gene TRBJ2-1; either TRBD1 or TRBD2 may supply D (5 bases each). This CDR3 spans 18 amino acids. Germline V gene lookup returns CDR1 SQVTM and CDR2 ANQGSEA. Trimming shortened V by 7 bases and J by 0 bases, and 25 bases separated the two germline ends. CDR3 protein: CSGGTLFFYPSSYNEQFF. For the CDR3, the DNA is TGCAGCGGGGGGACGCTCTTCTTCTACCCGAGCTCCTACAATGAGCAGTTCTTC.

The chain couples TRBV11-2 to TRBJ2-3; a possible D gene is TRBD1 (5 bases). Per germline, CDR1 SGHAT and CDR2 FQNNGV. The V end was cut by 4 bases, the J end by 0 bases, with 17 bases between. The CDR3 runs 17 residues. CDR3 sequence: CASSYRGSSGSTDTQYF. CDR3 nucleotides: TGTGCCAGCAGCTATAGAGGTTCTTCAGGGAGCACAGATACGCAGTATTTT.

This clonotype occurred a few times. The rearrangement links TRBV28 to TRBJ2-2, with a tentative D call TRBD1 (5 bases). Germline CDR1 MDHEN, CDR2 SYDVKM. The CDR3 covers 16 residues. V was cut by 2 bases and J by 6 bases, with 16 bases left in between. Here the CDR3 DNA reads TGTGCCAGCAGTTTAGTGGGGCAGCCGAAAGCCGGGGAGCTGTTTTTT. Amino acids: CASSLVGQPKAGELFF.

The chain combines TRBV6-6 with TRBJ2-7; maybe TRBD2 (6 bases). Deletions cut 6 bases from V and 3 bases from J, with 15 bases between. CDR1 and CDR2 from the germline V gene are MNHNY and SVGAGI (reference sequence). The CDR3 is 14 amino acids. The CDR3, as DNA: TGTGCCAGCAGCTCCCGGGGGTCGGGCTACGAGCAGTACTTC. This encodes CASSSRGSGYEQYF.

This clonotype was found many times. The chain uses TRBV28 and TRBJ2-1, with unresolved D. The CDR3 sequence is 10 residues long. The V gene's germline CDR1 is MDHEN and CDR2 SYDVKM. V gave up 8 bases and J gave up 9 bases, with 8 bases separating them. CDR3 coding DNA: TGTGCCAGCCAGCGCCTTGAGCAGTTCTTC. It translates to CASQRLEQFF.

This clonotype was seen repeatedly, ten times or more. V usage is TRBV5-4 and J usage is TRBJ2-3, with 8 bases lining up with TRBD2. The CDR3 sequence is 15 residues long. The germline V gene encodes CDR1 SGHNT and CDR2 YYREEE (reference sequence). V trimming: 2 bases; J trimming: 4 bases; junction bases outside the gene matches: 6. In DNA, the CDR3 is TGTGCCAGCAGCTTCGAGCGGGGGCAGGCAGATACGCAGTATTTT. It yields the protein CASSFERGQADTQYF.

There are a few counts of this clonotype. This chain joins TRBV12-3 or TRBV12-4 and TRBJ2-1; 11 nucleotides agree with TRBD2. This CDR3 contains 15 residues. The ends lost 5 bases at V and 6 bases at J; junction bases unmatched: 6. The CDR3 here is CASSTLAGGRNEQFF. CDR3 DNA sequence: TGTGCCAGCAGTACCCTAGCGGGGGGCCGCAATGAGCAGTTCTTC.

This chain links TRBV7-2 with TRBJ1-1; D unresolved. Trimming cost V 5 bases and J 1 base, with 5 bases left between them. CDR3 size: 12 residues. Germline V gene data show CDR1 as SGHTA and CDR2 as FQGNSA. The CDR3 nucleotides are TGTGCCAGCAGCCACACGAACACTGAAGCTTTCTTT. Translated, it gives CASSHTNTEAFF.

This clonotype was seen ten or more times. This chain joins TRBV20-1 and TRBJ2-3, with D perhaps TRBD1 (5 bases). This CDR3 comprises 15 residues. The ends were cut back, 6 bases at V and 4 bases at J, with 20 bases in the middle. Per germline, CDR1 DFQATT and CDR2 SNEGSKA (reference sequence). The CDR3 protein is CSAKIPGTGADTQYF. CDR3 in DNA: TGCAGTGCAAAGATCCCGGGTACAGGAGCAGATACGCAGTATTTT.

The sample holds many counts of this clonotype. V is TRBV4-1 and J is TRBJ2-1; 9 positions match TRBD2. Germline CDR1 and CDR2: MGHRA and YSYEKL. CDR3 length: 15 residues. Trimming at V came to 1 base and at J to 6 bases, leaving 4 bases not matched to a gene. CDR3 protein: CASSQAAGGPNEQFF. The CDR3 region has the DNA TGCGCCAGCAGCCAAGCGGCGGGGGGGCCCAATGAGCAGTTCTTC.

This clonotype appeared a few times. The V and J genes are TRBV12-3 or TRBV12-4 and TRBJ1-5; D gene unclear. The CDR3 sequence is 15 residues long. Trimming pared 3 bases from V and 2 bases from J, leaving 11 bases between. In nucleotides, the CDR3 is TGTGCCAGCAGTTTCGCCGGGAAGGGCAATCAGCCCCAGCATTTT. Amino acids: CASSFAGKGNQPQHF.

The rearrangement links TRBV20-1 to TRBJ2-7; TRBD2 agrees at 7 bases. Losses at the gene ends were 5 bases for V and 2 bases for J; bases not matched to a gene: 3. The CDR3 is 12 amino acids. Germline V gives CDR1 DFQATT, CDR2 SNEGSKA (reference sequence). CDR3 in amino acids: CSAPSGPYEQYF. CDR3 DNA sequence: TGCAGTGCTCCTAGCGGACCCTACGAGCAGTACTTC.